This T cell receptor beta chain was captured by sequencing in a study of blood T cell repertoires in COVID-19. Study-wide background: The cDNA or gDNA used as material had been derived from T cells, B-cell-depleted T cells, or PBMCs.

The authors' processing: The assay estimated nucleated cells by amplifying reference gene primers. Repertoires were generated with immunoSEQ multiplex PCR, while TCRdb's copy carries only in-frame clones and drops some. V, J and clone size derive from that table, while D and trimming were established from the DNA sequence. This table has about 78,000 clones, roughly 90% appearing once. CDR1 is MGHRA, CDR2 YSYEKL, per germline. The V gene lost 1 base and the J gene lost 11 bases, with 17 bases spanning the gap. This CDR3 contains 15 residues. This clone was seen once. Sequencing input: peripheral blood. The TCR was taken from an elderly woman with acute or convalescent COVID-19. The rearrangement joins TRBV4-1 to TRBJ1-4; unclear D gene. CDR3 loop: CASSQARGHLEKLFF. CDR3 DNA: TGCGCCAGCAGCCAAGCCCGCGGCCATCTGGAGAAACTGTTTTTT.